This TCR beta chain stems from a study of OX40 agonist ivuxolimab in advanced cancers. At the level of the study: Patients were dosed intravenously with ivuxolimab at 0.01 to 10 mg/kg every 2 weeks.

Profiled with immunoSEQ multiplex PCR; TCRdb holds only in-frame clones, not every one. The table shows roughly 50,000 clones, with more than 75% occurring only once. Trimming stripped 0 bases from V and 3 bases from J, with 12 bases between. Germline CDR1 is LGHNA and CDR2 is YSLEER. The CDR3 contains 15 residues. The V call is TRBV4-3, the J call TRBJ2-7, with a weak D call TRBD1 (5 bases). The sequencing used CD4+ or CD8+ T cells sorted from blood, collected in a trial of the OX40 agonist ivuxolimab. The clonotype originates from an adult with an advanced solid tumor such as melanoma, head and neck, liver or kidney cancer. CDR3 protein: CASSQDLPGNYEQYF. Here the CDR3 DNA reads TGCGCCAGCAGCCAAGATCTTCCAGGGAACTACGAGCAGTACTTC.